This T cell receptor beta chain was found in a study of blood T cell repertoires in COVID-19 (dated by TCRdb to the early 2020s). In the study overall: The collaborator samples originated in the United States, Italy and Spain and spanned the acute and convalescent phases of COVID-19. The dataset comprised deeply sampled blood TCRbeta repertoires from subjects exposed to, actively infected with, or recovered from COVID-19. The repertoires were made available in a free public database intended to serve as a resource for research on the immune response to SARS-CoV-2. The material from the prospective study consisted of cDNA or gDNA derived from T cells, B-cell-depleted T cells, or PBMCs. The samples were drawn from the first 160 participants of the ongoing ImmuneRACE study and from some 1,300 subjects provided by 6 global collaborators. The sample metadata nearly always contained a de-identified subject ID, COVID-19 status, age in years and sex. HLA class I and class II types, where available, came from metadata supplied by the sample provider rather than from assay-based typing. Study-wide conclusions, independent of this receptor: The amount of clinical and demographic metadata varied by source and participant and was provided uncurated.

The germline V gene specifies SQVTM as CDR1 and ANQGSEA as CDR2. Counted from cysteine to phenylalanine, this CDR3 has 17 amino acids. Just CDR3 DNA is preserved here, 51 bases in frame from base 1. In the case of this clone: Its cognate antigen has yet to be identified. Compared with germline, one end of the junction differs, possibly owing to a read error.

TCRbeta CDR3 regions were amplified from genomic DNA by means of the immunoSEQ Assay, a bias-controlled multiplex PCR. The authors' analysis ran thus. Within the assay, amplification of reference gene primers was used to estimate how many nucleated cells each sample contained. Sequence reads were collapsed and filtered to measure the absolute abundance of every unique TCRbeta CDR3 rearrangement. For each sample, productive Simpson clonality was calculated as the square root of Simpson's diversity index across productive rearrangements. TCRdb retrieved this table from immuneACCESS and kept in-frame rearrangements only. Not all clones are present; in checked studies, unresolved V genes account for under half, and no reason is known for the remainder. V and J calls and clone size follow that table, whereas D and trimming were derived from the DNA. The table for this sample lists roughly 250,000 clones; just over 90% of them were counted only once. The ten largest account for over 1.5% of the sample.

Participants in the prospective study were enrolled through a virtual design, were aged about 18 to 89 years, and lived in 20 to 30 United States geographic areas. In the prospective study, participants were assigned to cohorts based on the clinical history participants reported in a screening survey and a study questionnaire. For ImmuneRACE Cohort 3, a participant was defined as recovered based on two consecutive negative NP/OP PCR tests, clearance by a healthcare professional, or resolution of symptoms. Each participant in the prospective study had whole blood, serum and a nasopharyngeal or oropharyngeal swab collected by mobile phlebotomists. Participants in the prospective study had the option to provide additional blood draws and questionnaires over an approximately 2-month period. Prospective study blood samples were shipped either frozen or at room temperature before DNA extraction.

The sequenced sample was PBMCs or T cells enriched from blood (not recorded which). The sequence is built from TRBV29-1 and TRBJ1-1; TRBD1 is a possible D gene, resting on 6 matching bases. This receptor was obtained from a woman between 18 and 29 years old who had recovered from COVID-19. In nucleotide form, the sequence is TGCAGCGTGGAAGGAAGGACAGCGAATTTTTTGAACACTGAAGCTTTCTTT. This gives the protein CSVEGRTANFLNTEAFF. The CDR3 plus the reference TRBV29-1 and TRBJ1-1 genes for the other parts give the full variable domain: SAVISQKPSRDICQRGTSLTIQCQVDSQVTMMFWYRQQPGQSLTLIATANQGSEATYESGFVIDKFPISRPNLTFSTLTVSNMSPEDSSIYLCSVEGRTANFLNTEAFFGQGTRLTVV.